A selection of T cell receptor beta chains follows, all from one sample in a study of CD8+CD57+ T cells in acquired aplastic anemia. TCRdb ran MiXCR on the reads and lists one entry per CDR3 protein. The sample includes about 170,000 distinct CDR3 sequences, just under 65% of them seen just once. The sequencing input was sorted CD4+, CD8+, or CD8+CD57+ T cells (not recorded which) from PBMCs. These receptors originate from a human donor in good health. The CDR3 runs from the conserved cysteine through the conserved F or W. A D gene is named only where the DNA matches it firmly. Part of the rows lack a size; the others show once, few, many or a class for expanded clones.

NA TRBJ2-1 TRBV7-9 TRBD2 CASSPTSGRAVNEQFF TGTGCCAGCAGCCCCACTAGCGGGAGGGCCGTAAATGAGCAGTTCTTC
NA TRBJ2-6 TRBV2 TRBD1 CASSAIRQGRGANVLTF TGTGCCAGCAGCGCCATTCGACAGGGAAGGGGGGCCAACGTCCTGACTTTC
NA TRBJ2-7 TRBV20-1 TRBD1 CSARGEGGAYSYEQYF TGCAGTGCTAGAGGGGAAGGGGGCGCATATTCCTACGAGCAGTACTTC
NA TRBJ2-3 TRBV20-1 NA CSAKAVRGDTQYF TGCAGTGCTAAAGCAGTACGGGGAGATACGCAGTATTTT
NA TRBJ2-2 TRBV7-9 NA CASSLTLGNGELFF TGTGCCAGCAGCTTAACTCTAGGAAACGGGGAGCTGTTTTTT
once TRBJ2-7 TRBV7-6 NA CASSLAAGPYEQYF TGTGCCAGCAGCTTAGCGGCAGGGCCCTACGAGCAGTACTTC
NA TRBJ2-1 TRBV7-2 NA CASSPQVGWDEQFF TGTGCCAGCAGCCCACAGGTAGGGTGGGATGAGCAGTTCTTC
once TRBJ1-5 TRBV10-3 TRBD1 CAIQGGGNQPQHF TGTGCCATCCAGGGGGGGGGCAATCAGCCCCAGCATTTT
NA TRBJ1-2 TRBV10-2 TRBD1 CASSDPLDRIDGYTF TGCGCCAGCAGTGACCCTTTGGACAGGATCGATGGCTACACCTTC
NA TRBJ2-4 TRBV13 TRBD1 CASSRTGGGNIQYF TGTGCCAGCAGCAGGACAGGGGGCGGGAACATTCAGTACTTC
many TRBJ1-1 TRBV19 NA CASSMTENTEAFF TGTGCCAGTAGTATGACAGAGAACACTGAAGCTTTCTTT
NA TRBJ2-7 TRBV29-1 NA CSVEGSGPGTYEQYF TGCAGCGTTGAGGGGTCGGGGCCAGGAACCTACGAGCAGTACTTC
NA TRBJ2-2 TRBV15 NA CATSSPGGSANTGELFF TGTGCCACCAGCAGTCCCGGGGGAAGCGCGAACACCGGGGAGCTGTTTTTT
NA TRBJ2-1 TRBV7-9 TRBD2 CASSFIDGRAHEQFF TGTGCCAGCAGCTTTATAGACGGGAGGGCACATGAGCAGTTCTTC
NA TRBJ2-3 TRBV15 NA CATSRGEGTDTQYF TGTGCCACCAGCAGAGGGGAGGGCACAGATACGCAGTATTTT
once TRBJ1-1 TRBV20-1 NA CSAILGRNTEAFF TGCAGTGCTATCCTAGGTCGGAACACTGAAGCTTTCTTT
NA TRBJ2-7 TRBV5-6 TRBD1 CASSIDRGSGEQYF TGTGCCAGCAGCATAGACAGGGGGAGCGGCGAGCAGTACTTC
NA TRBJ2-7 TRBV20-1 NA CSASRVSSEQYF TGCAGTGCTAGCAGGGTTTCCTCCGAGCAGTACTTC
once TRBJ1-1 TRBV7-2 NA CASSLPPGWEAFF TGTGCCAGCAGCTTACCTCCAGGGTGGGAAGCTTTCTTT
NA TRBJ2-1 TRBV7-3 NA CASSPPPRLAVYNEQFF TGTGCCAGCAGCCCCCCCCCTAGACTGGCGGTCTACAATGAGCAGTTCTTC
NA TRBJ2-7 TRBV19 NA CATGGQRGEQYF TGTGCCACCGGAGGACAGAGAGGCGAGCAGTACTTC
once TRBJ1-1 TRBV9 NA CASSAIGGNTEAFF TGTGCCAGCAGCGCCATAGGAGGGAACACTGAAGCTTTCTTT
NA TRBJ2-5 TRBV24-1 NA CATSDSGEQETQYF TGTGCCACCAGTGATTCGGGGGAGCAAGAGACCCAGTACTTC
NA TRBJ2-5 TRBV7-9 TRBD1 CASSDDRDWETQYF TGTGCCAGCAGTGACGACAGGGATTGGGAGACCCAGTACTTC
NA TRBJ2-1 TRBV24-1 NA CATSDRRSYNEQFF TGTGCCACCAGCGACAGACGCTCCTACAATGAGCAGTTCTTC
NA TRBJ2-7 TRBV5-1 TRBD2 CASRGFQLAGFYEQYF TGCGCCAGCAGGGGCTTCCAACTAGCGGGCTTCTACGAGCAGTACTTC
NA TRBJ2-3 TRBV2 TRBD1 CASRGKDRVADTQYF TGTGCCAGCAGAGGGAAGGACAGGGTCGCAGATACGCAGTATTTT
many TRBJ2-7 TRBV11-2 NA CASSLGPPPGLSEQYF TGTGCCAGCAGCTTAGGGCCTCCTCCGGGACTTAGCGAGCAGTACTTC
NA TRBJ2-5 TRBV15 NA CATSRDLEGPETQYF TGTGCCACCAGCAGAGATCTGGAGGGGCCGGAGACCCAGTACTTC
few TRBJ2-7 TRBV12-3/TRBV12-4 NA CASSLEFQPYEQYF TGTGCCAGCAGTTTAGAGTTCCAGCCCTACGAGCAGTACTTC
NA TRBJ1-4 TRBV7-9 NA CASSPPGGDVGSNEKLFF TGTGCCAGCAGCCCACCTGGGGGGGATGTCGGCTCTAATGAAAAACTGTTTTTT
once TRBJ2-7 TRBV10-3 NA CAISESRGNLYEQYF TGTGCCATCAGTGAGTCACGGGGGAATCTGTACGAGCAGTACTTC
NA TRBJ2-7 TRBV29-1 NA CSVVLVSGSYEQYF TGCAGCGTTGTACTCGTATCAGGGAGCTACGAGCAGTACTTC
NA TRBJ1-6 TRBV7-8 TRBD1 CASSLSVHDRAQRSLHF TGTGCCAGCAGCTTATCGGTCCACGACAGGGCCCAGAGGTCCCTCCACTTT
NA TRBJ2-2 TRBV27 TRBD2 CASSLTSGIIGELFF TGTGCCAGCAGTCTCACTAGCGGGATAATCGGGGAGCTGTTTTTT
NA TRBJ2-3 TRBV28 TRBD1 CASSAPGQGADTQYF TGTGCCAGCAGCGCCCCGGGACAGGGGGCGGATACGCAGTATTTT
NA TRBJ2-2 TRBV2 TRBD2 CASDAGLAGGTGELFF TGTGCCAGCGACGCCGGACTAGCGGGGGGCACCGGGGAGCTGTTTTTT
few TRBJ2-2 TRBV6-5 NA CARSGGELFF TGTGCCAGATCCGGGGGGGAGCTGTTTTTT
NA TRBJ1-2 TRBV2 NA CASLQDTHYGYTF TGTGCCAGTCTTCAGGACACTCACTATGGCTACACCTTC
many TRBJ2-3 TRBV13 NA CASTADTQYF TGTGCCAGCACCGCAGATACGCAGTATTTT
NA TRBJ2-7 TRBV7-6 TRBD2 CASSLGGAGGPSYEQYF TGTGCCAGCAGCTTAGGGGGAGCGGGAGGGCCCTCCTACGAGCAGTACTTC
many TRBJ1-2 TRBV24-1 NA CATSDLGGYGYTF TGTGCCACCAGTGATTTGGGCGGGTATGGCTACACCTTC
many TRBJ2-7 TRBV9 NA CASSGRDGDYEQYF TGTGCCAGCAGCGGCCGGGACGGGGACTACGAGCAGTACTTC
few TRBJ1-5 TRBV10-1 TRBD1 CASSASGQGLSNQPQHF TGCGCCAGCAGTGCGTCGGGACAGGGGCTTAGCAATCAGCCCCAGCATTTT
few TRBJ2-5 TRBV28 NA CASSLSGARQETQYF TGTGCCAGCAGTTTATCCGGGGCCCGGCAAGAGACCCAGTACTTC
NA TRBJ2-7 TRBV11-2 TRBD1 CASSFTRDRDYEQYF TGTGCCAGCAGCTTCACCCGAGACAGGGACTACGAGCAGTACTTC
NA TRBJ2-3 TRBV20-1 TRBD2 CSASRTSGGTDTQYF TGCAGTGCTAGCCGGACTAGCGGGGGCACAGATACGCAGTATTTT
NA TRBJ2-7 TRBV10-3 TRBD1 CAICPGRDRGDEQYF TGTGCCATCTGCCCGGGCCGCGACAGGGGAGACGAGCAGTACTTC
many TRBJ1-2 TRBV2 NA CASSEGTRHGYTF TGTGCCAGCAGTGAAGGGACCCGACATGGCTACACCTTC
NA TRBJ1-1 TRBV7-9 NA CASSLAAGLDTEAFF TGTGCCAGCAGCTTAGCGGCAGGGTTGGACACTGAAGCTTTCTTT
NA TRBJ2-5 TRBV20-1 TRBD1 CSALRQGHQETQYF TGCAGTGCACTTCGACAGGGACACCAAGAGACCCAGTACTTC
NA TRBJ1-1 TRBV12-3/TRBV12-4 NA CASRWATEAFF TGTGCCAGCAGGTGGGCCACTGAAGCTTTCTTT
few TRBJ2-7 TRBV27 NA CASRKAGLSYEQYF TGTGCCAGCAGGAAGGCGGGTCTCTCCTACGAGCAGTACTTC